This T cell receptor beta chain was sequenced during a study of beta chain features in type 1 diabetes. The germline gives CDR1 DFQATT, CDR2 SNEGSKA (reference sequence). The CDR3 covers 11 residues. Trimming shortened V by 8 bases and J by 7 bases, and 13 bases separated the two germline ends. Of the isolated RNA, all was reverse transcribed, and so the sequenced material was expressed TCRB transcripts. Using immunoSEQ multiplex PCR, the repertoire was profiled, and TCRdb retains in-frame clones only, with some absent. Among around 340,000 clones listed, around 8% were seen once. This clone was recorded many times.

This clonotype originated in a young woman in good health. V and J are TRBV20-1 and TRBJ2-3; TRBD2 is a possible D gene (5 bases). Material: central memory CD4+ T cells from blood. The CDR3 region is CSYDYGHTQYF. The DNA of the CDR3 is TGCAGTTACGACTACGGGCATACGCAGTATTTT.